The 14 T cell receptor beta chains reported below all come from one sample, sequenced in a study of CD8 T cells in ankylosing spondylitis. TCRdb re-called the 5' RACE reads with MiXCR, one entry per CDR3 protein. The sample holds more than 35,000 distinct CDR3 sequences, around 2.9% seen once. Sequenced sample: blood, either unsorted or a sorted T cell fraction (not recorded which). The source of these receptors is a male donor with ankylosing spondylitis or in good health (not recorded which).

This clonotype has a count of ten or more. The V call is TRBV9, the J call TRBJ1-1; the D gene is possibly TRBD1 (5 bases). The V end was cut by 3 bases, the J end by 1 base, with 7 bases between. Germline V gives CDR1 SGDLS, CDR2 YYNGEE. The CDR3 length is 13 residues. The CDR3: CASSGGANTEAFF. Here the CDR3 DNA reads TGTGCCAGCAGCGGAGGGGCGAACACTGAAGCTTTCTTT.

This clonotype occurred many times. The chain carries TRBV9 and TRBJ2-2; 7 nucleotides line up with TRBD2. The CDR3 consists of 16 residues. The ends lost 0 bases at V and 5 bases at J; junction bases unmatched: 7. From germline, CDR1 is SGDLS and CDR2 YYNGEE. CDR3: CASSVGAGAGTGELFF. CDR3 sequence (DNA): TGTGCCAGCAGCGTAGGCGCGGGAGCCGGTACCGGGGAGCTGTTTTTT. Full variable domain (remainder filled in from reference TRBV9 and TRBJ2-2): DSGVTQTPKHLITATGQRVTLRCSPRSGDLSVYWYQQSLDQGLQFLIQYYNGEERAKGNILERFSAQQFPDLHSELNLSSLELGDSALYFCASSVGAGAGTGELFFGEGSRLTVL.

This clonotype was counted at least ten times. The rearrangement uses TRBV9 and TRBJ1-2, with TRBD1 as a possible D gene (5 bases). Trimming removed 0 bases at V and 4 bases at J, with 13 bases between. The CDR3 runs to 15 residues. Germline V gives CDR1 SGDLS, CDR2 YYNGEE. The chain's CDR3 is CASSVDPGVTYGYTF. The DNA of the CDR3 is TGTGCCAGCAGCGTAGATCCGGGGGTGACCTATGGCTACACCTTC.

In its sample, this clonotype was seen many times. The V call is TRBV9, the J call TRBJ2-3; D is perhaps TRBD1 or TRBD2 (6 bases each). The CDR3 length is 16 residues. Trimming left V 3 bases short and J 6 bases short, with 20 bases between. Germline V lookup: CDR1 SGDLS, CDR2 YYNGEE. The CDR3 coding sequence is TGTGCCAGCAGCGAGTGGGGCGGAGGGGGAGGTGATACGCAGTATTTT. Its translation: CASSEWGGGGGDTQYF.

The sample holds many counts of this clonotype. CDR3 nucleotide sequence: TGTGCCAGCAGCGTAGAGGGGTACTCTGGAAACACCATATATTTT. Translation gives CASSVEGYSGNTIYF. The chain combines TRBV9 with TRBJ1-3, with a weak D call TRBD1 (5 bases). V gave up 0 bases and J gave up 0 bases, with 7 bases separating them. Germline V gene data show CDR1 as SGDLS and CDR2 as YYNGEE. The CDR3 has 15 amino acids.

This clonotype was counted between two and nine times. This sequence joins TRBV23-1 and TRBJ2-7, with TRBD2 matching 8 bases. TRBV23-1 is an open reading frame whose function is uncertain. With V trimmed by 4 bases and J by 2 bases, 10 bases remained unmatched. The CDR3 length is 16 residues. The CDR3 loop is CASSLLTGGGTYEQYF. CDR3 bases: TGCGCCAGCAGTCTACTAACGGGAGGGGGGACCTACGAGCAGTACTTC.

This clonotype was counted many times. This rearrangement joins TRBV9 to TRBJ2-1; TRBD2 aligns across 7 bases. Germline V gene lookup returns CDR1 SGDLS and CDR2 YYNGEE. The junction had 8 bases not matched to a gene; V was cut back by 6 bases and J by 5 bases. The CDR3 contains 14 residues. This CDR3 is CASTRVAGDNEQFF. The DNA of the CDR3 is TGTGCCAGCACCCGGGTAGCGGGTGACAATGAGCAGTTCTTC.

This clonotype was found many times. J is TRBJ2-1 and V is TRBV9; 8 nucleotides match TRBD2. The germline V gene encodes CDR1 SGDLS and CDR2 YYNGEE. The CDR3 loop spans 15 amino acids. The trim removed 3 bases at V and 4 bases at J, leaving 6 bases unmatched. CDR3 protein: CASSASGSPYNEQFF. As DNA, the CDR3 is TGTGCCAGCAGCGCCAGCGGGAGTCCTTACAATGAGCAGTTCTTC.

This clonotype has ten or more counts. This sequence joins TRBV9 and TRBJ2-1; D is ambiguous. The length of the CDR3 is 13 residues. The V end lost 2 bases, the J end lost 5 bases, and 8 bases lay between the germline ends. Germline CDR1 is SGDLS and CDR2 is YYNGEE. CDR3: CASSVSPNNEQFF. CDR3 coding DNA: TGTGCCAGCAGCGTCTCCCCGAACAATGAGCAGTTCTTC.

This clonotype is medium-sized by share. CDR3 nucleotide sequence: TGTGCCAGCAGCGTAGGTCCAGGGACCCCCTACGAGCAGTACTTC. It encodes CASSVGPGTPYEQYF. J is TRBJ2-7 and V is TRBV9; D could derive from TRBD1 or TRBD2 (5 bases each). The CDR3 is 15 residues long. CDR1 and CDR2 from the germline V gene are SGDLS and YYNGEE. V was clipped by 0 bases and J by 2 bases, with 12 bases between them.

The CDR3: CASSFLVSPTGELFF. The CDR3 DNA is TGTGCCAGCAGCTTCCTAGTCTCCCCGACCGGGGAGCTGTTTTTT. The gene calls are TRBV9 and TRBJ2-2; no reliable D call. Trimming left V 4 bases short and J 5 bases short, with 15 bases between. The CDR3 length is 15 residues. CDR1 is SGDLS, CDR2 YYNGEE, per germline.

This clonotype was found many times. The CDR3 loop reads CASSAFGRATDTQYF. Here the CDR3 DNA reads TGTGCCAGCAGCGCTTTTGGGAGGGCCACAGATACGCAGTATTTT. The chain combines TRBV9 with TRBJ2-3, with 7 bases identical to TRBD2. The CDR3 is 15 amino acids. Germline trimming cut 3 bases from V and 2 bases from J; bases unmatched to any gene: 6. The germline V gene encodes CDR1 SGDLS and CDR2 YYNGEE. The variable domain in full, with the rest retrieved from reference TRBV9 and TRBJ2-3, is DSGVTQTPKHLITATGQRVTLRCSPRSGDLSVYWYQQSLDQGLQFLIQYYNGEERAKGNILERFSAQQFPDLHSELNLSSLELGDSALYFCASSAFGRATDTQYFGPGTRLTVL.

This clonotype was found many times. This chain joins TRBV9 and TRBJ1-4; TRBD1 is a possible D gene (5 bases). V gave up 0 bases and J gave up 5 bases, with 8 bases separating them. CDR3 size: 14 residues. CDR1 is SGDLS, CDR2 YYNGEE, per germline. The DNA for the CDR3 is TGTGCCAGCAGCGTAGAGGGGAACAATGAAAAACTGTTTTTT. This codes for CASSVEGNNEKLFF.

This clonotype was seen many times. This chain links TRBV9 with TRBJ2-7; D is unresolved. With 4 bases removed from V and 6 bases from J, the gap between germline ends came to 32 bases. Per germline, CDR1 SGDLS and CDR2 YYNGEE. The CDR3 runs to 19 residues. This CDR3 reads CASSSEDWGDGPKAGEQYF. DNA of the CDR3: TGTGCCAGCAGCAGTGAGGATTGGGGTGACGGTCCAAAGGCCGGCGAGCAGTACTTC.